Listed below are T cell receptor beta chains from one sample, sequenced in a study of post-analysis software for immune sequencing data. From the PCR reads, TCRdb called clonotypes with MiXCR, one entry per CDR3 protein. The sample lists 820,000 or so distinct CDR3 sequences, about 57% occurring once. Sequencing was performed on blood. These receptors were obtained from a girl under 18 with multiple sclerosis. The CDR3 runs from the conserved cysteine through the conserved F or W. D genes are given only for firm matches. Only some rows state a clone size, as once, few, many or a class for expanded clones.

V gene	clone size	D gene	J gene	CDR3 DNA	CDR3 protein
TRBV6-2/TRBV6-3	once	TRBD2	TRBJ2-5	TGTGCCAGCAGTACTATAGCGGGTCAAGAGACCCAGTACTTC	CASSTIAGQETQYF
TRBV29-1	NA	TRBD1	TRBJ1-2	TGCAGCGTAGACAGGGAGGGGGGCTATAGCTACACCTTC	CSVDREGGYSYTF
TRBV12-3/TRBV12-4	once	TRBD1	TRBJ2-7	TGTGCCAGCAGTCCTCCCGGGACAGGGGTTTCGGGGCAGTACTTC	CASSPPGTGVSGQYF
TRBV6-5	NA	TRBD2	TRBJ2-7	TGTGCCAGCACCGAGCAGCTAGCGGGTTCCTACGAGCAGTACTTC	CASTEQLAGSYEQYF
TRBV5-1	once	NA	TRBJ1-1	TGCGCCAGCAGCTTGGGGACGGGACACACTGAAGCTTTCTTT	CASSLGTGHTEAFF
TRBV6-5	NA	NA	TRBJ1-1	TGTGCCAGCAGTTACTTCGGGGGGGTGAACGGAGCTTTCTTT	CASSYFGGVNGAFF
TRBV29-1	few	NA	TRBJ2-7	TGCAGCGTTGTTGCCCAGTTGAGCTCCTACGAGCAGTACTTC	CSVVAQLSSYEQYF
TRBV7-2	NA	TRBD2	TRBJ2-1	TGTGCCAGCAGCTTGACTAGCGGGGACGTTCATGAGCAGTTCTTC	CASSLTSGDVHEQFF
TRBV29-1	few	TRBD1	TRBJ1-2	TGCAGCGTCGTCGGACAGGCCACCTATGGCTACACCTTC	CSVVGQATYGYTF
TRBV7-2	once	NA	TRBJ1-2	TGTGCCAGCATCCCGGGCCCAGGGGACTATGGCTACACCTTC	CASIPGPGDYGYTF
TRBV12-3/TRBV12-4	few	NA	TRBJ2-6	TGTGCCAGCAGTCAGGATACGGGGGCCAACGTCCTGACTTTC	CASSQDTGANVLTF
TRBV7-2	NA	NA	TRBJ2-7	TGTGCCAGCAGCTTACAAGGTTGGGACTCCTACGAGCAGTACTTC	CASSLQGWDSYEQYF
TRBV20-1	NA	TRBD1	TRBJ2-5	TGCAGTGCTTGGACAGGCCAAGAGACCCAGTACTTC	CSAWTGQETQYF
TRBV5-1	once	NA	TRBJ1-1	TGCGCCAGCAGCTTGGATGGGGGTGGTGGGACTGAAGCTTTCTTT	CASSLDGGGGTEAFF
TRBV5-1	NA	NA	TRBJ1-4	TGCGCCAGCAGCTTGGCCGGAGGGATGGGTGAAAAACTGTTTTTT	CASSLAGGMGEKLFF
TRBV29-1	few	TRBD1	TRBJ2-5	TGCAGCGTTGAAGCCCCACCCGGACAGGGCGCGCAGTACTTC	CSVEAPPGQGAQYF
TRBV28	NA	NA	TRBJ1-2	TGTGCCAGCAGTTTAGCAGACGGGGCCTATGGCTACACCTTC	CASSLADGAYGYTF
TRBV4-2	few	TRBD2	TRBJ2-1	TGTGCCAGCAGCCAAGAGCTAGCGGGAGGGCCACGGCTTGATGAGCAGTTCTTC	CASSQELAGGPRLDEQFF
TRBV24-1	few	NA	TRBJ2-7	TGTGCCACCAGTGACCCGGGGAAATACAATGAGCAGTACTTC	CATSDPGKYNEQYF
TRBV5-5	NA	NA	TRBJ2-1	TGTGCCAGCAGCTTGAGGGCGGACTCCCCCTACAATGAGCAGTTCTTC	CASSLRADSPYNEQFF
TRBV6-6	NA	NA	TRBJ1-5	TGTGCCAGCAGTTACAAGGATTTGAGCAATCAGCCCCAGCATTTT	CASSYKDLSNQPQHF
TRBV12-3/TRBV12-4	NA	TRBD1	TRBJ1-2	TGTGCCAGCAGTCCTCACTCACAGGGGGCAGGCTATGGCTACACCTTC	CASSPHSQGAGYGYTF
TRBV7-3	NA	NA	TRBJ2-7	TGTGCCAGCAGCTTACAACAGGGACGCGCTTCCGGGGAGCAGTACTTC	CASSLQQGRASGEQYF
TRBV7-2	NA	TRBD1	TRBJ1-5	TGTGCCAGCAGCTCGTTTACCGGGACAGTGAATAGCAATCAGCCCCAGCATTTT	CASSSFTGTVNSNQPQHF
TRBV12-3/TRBV12-4	NA	TRBD1	TRBJ1-2	TGTGCCAGCAGCTCGGACAGGGGCTACACCTTC	CASSSDRGYTF
TRBV7-3	NA	TRBD2	TRBJ2-3	TGTGCCAGCAGCACAGGACTAGCGGGAGCTCTAGATACGCAGTATTTT	CASSTGLAGALDTQYF
TRBV7-9	NA	NA	TRBJ1-4	TGTGCCAGCAACCGAGGGACCGGAGGGGAAAAACTGTTTTTT	CASNRGTGGEKLFF
TRBV9	few	TRBD2	TRBJ2-1	TGTGCCAGCAGCAATAGCGGGGGGATTTACAATGAGCAGTTCTTC	CASSNSGGIYNEQFF
TRBV29-1	NA	TRBD2	TRBJ2-7	TGCAGCGTAAGGAGGGGACTAGCGGGAGGGCCTTACGACGAGCAGTACTTC	CSVRRGLAGGPYDEQYF
TRBV7-9	NA	TRBD2	TRBJ2-5	TGTGCCAGCAGTCTAGACCTAGCGGAAGAGACCCAGTACTTC	CASSLDLAEETQYF
TRBV7-2	many	NA	TRBJ1-2	TGTGCCAGCAGCTCGGAAAGACATGGCGGCTACACCTTC	CASSSERHGGYTF
TRBV7-3	NA	NA	TRBJ1-1	TGTGCCAGCAGCCCAGCAGGGAAGGGGACTGAAGCTTTCTTT	CASSPAGKGTEAFF
TRBV10-1	NA	TRBD2	TRBJ2-3	TGCGCCGGCAGCCCCAGCGGGAGAGCGGATATGCAGTATTTT	CAGSPSGRADMQYF
TRBV4-2	NA	TRBD2	TRBJ2-7	TGTGCCAGCAGCCAAGCCCTGGGGAGGGACTCCTACGAGCAGTACTTC	CASSQALGRDSYEQYF
TRBV7-2	NA	NA	TRBJ2-5	TGTGCCGCCTCGCCTAGTGGGGGGAGGGAGACCCAGTACTTC	CAASPSGGRETQYF
TRBV5-1	NA	NA	TRBJ1-5	TGCGCCAGCAGCTTGGGTTTCGGGGACAATCAGCCCCAGCATTTT	CASSLGFGDNQPQHF
TRBV12-3/TRBV12-4	NA	TRBD1	TRBJ1-2	TGTGCCAGCAGTGTGGAGGGGGCCAACTATGGCTACACCTTC	CASSVEGANYGYTF
TRBV7-9	few	NA	TRBJ1-1	TGTGCCAGCAGCTTAGGGGCGGGGAACACTGAAGCTTTCTTT	CASSLGAGNTEAFF
TRBV5-1	NA	NA	TRBJ1-1	TGCGCCAGCAGCTCCTCGGTTGGGGGCCCTGAAGCTTTCTTT	CASSSSVGGPEAFF
TRBV5-6	NA	NA	TRBJ1-1	TGTGCCAGCAGCTTACTCGTGGACCGTTCCGGGACTGAAGCTTTCTTT	CASSLLVDRSGTEAFF
TRBV20-1	NA	NA	TRBJ2-6	TGCAGTGCCCCCCCCGGCTCTGGGGCCAACGTCCTGACTTTC	CSAPPGSGANVLTF
TRBV12-3/TRBV12-4	NA	TRBD1	TRBJ2-1	TGTGCCAGCAGTTTAAGAGGGGACAGGTCTAATGAGCAGTTCTTC	CASSLRGDRSNEQFF